The subject of this entry is one TCR beta chain. The antigen this receptor binds is unknown. The input lacks base qualities; no much larger clone sits a single base away. Each donor gave one peripheral blood draw, averaging roughly 0.11 L, which was collected into heparinised tubes. Naive, central memory, regulatory and stem cell-like memory CD4+ T cells were sorted on a BD FACSAria II using a panel including CD45RO, CCR7, CD25, CD127, CD95 and CD27. All sorted populations exceeded 95% purity. PBMCs were isolated immediately by Lymphoprep density gradient centrifugation and stained directly without culture. Samples were stained and sorted in pairs, with one healthy donor and one patient per experiment, so that batch effects were minimized. The High Capacity cDNA Reverse Transcription Kit was used to reverse transcribe all of the isolated RNA, meaning that expressed TCRB transcripts were what got sequenced. Deep immunoSEQ sequencing was applied to naive, central memory and regulatory T cell samples, giving an average of roughly 3.5 million total reads per sample. After sorted cells were lysed in RLT buffer, RNA was extracted with DNase-treated RNeasy Micro or Mini kits, with the choice depending on cell number. Each cell subset was processed on its own to prevent cross-contamination, while patient and healthy donor samples were processed together. TCRB sequences were amplified from cDNA with the immunoSEQ multiplex PCR, producing 87-bp fragments spanning the CDR3 region. Sequencing of the amplicons was done on the Illumina HiSeq platform. On the authors' methods: PCR bias was corrected computationally using synthetic template baselines, and reads within Hamming distance 2 were collapsed, with unmergeable singletons discarded. Reads were aligned to IMGT to assign V, D and J genes, CDR3 length, and insertions or deletions at six rearrangement sites. Clonotype counts were normalized to sorted cell number within each subset before computing true diversity and Gini coefficients with the tcR R package. The overlap coefficient, calculated on TCRB nucleotide sequences, was used to quantify repertoire sharing. Out-of-frame TCRB sequences from naive cells were analyzed as a proxy for the pre-selection repertoire. Held by TCRdb, this immuneACCESS table contains in-frame sequences only and omits some clones. Under half of the omission traces to an unresolved V gene where checked; the cause of the rest is unknown. V, J and clone size derive from that table, while D and trimming were established from the DNA sequence. This sample is represented by about 740,000 clones; roughly 13% of them were singletons. The ten top clones hold around 0.022% of the sample.

This entry belongs to a study of beta chain features in type 1 diabetes (dated by TCRdb to between 2017 and 2018). Background for the entire study: Mean age, gender distribution, total cell number and subset yield were not different between patients and healthy donors. A total of under 140,000,000 sorted cells were examined across all samples, and the number of cells per subset was strongly correlated with RNA yield. In the study, recently diagnosed type 1 diabetes patients and matched healthy donors were compared on the TCRB repertoires of their sorted circulating CD4+ T cell subsets. Regulatory and stem cell-like memory subsets were isolated from only 8 patients and about 8 healthy donors, whereas naive and central memory subsets came from all 30 or so donors. On the study overall, not on this receptor specifically: Because cDNA rather than genomic DNA was sequenced, highly expressing activated cells could have been over-represented, although no difference in activation and CD3 levels was found between groups. At VDJ recombination sites, patients with type 1 diabetes made fewer insertions and deleted more nucleotides, a pattern implying thymic rearrangement abnormalities. Naive, central memory and regulatory TCRB repertoires appeared to be more similar among patients than among healthy donors. Shorter templates might have been favored by PCR, but patient and control samples were amplified and corrected together, so both groups would have been affected equally by any skew. Type 1 diabetes patients showed a moderate but significant shortening of TCRB CDR3 length in all four CD4+ subsets. Because small numbers of individuals were included in the HLA sub-analyses, any influence of HLA type on TCRB rearrangement was left unresolved.

V and J lose 2 bases and 4 bases, and a span of 12 bases separates them. The CDR3 runs 15 amino acids, cysteine and phenylalanine included. Left in the record is the CDR3 DNA by itself, 45 bases read in frame from the first base. For CDR1 and CDR2, the germline V gene lists MRHNA and SNTAGT. The sequence was collected from a man between 18 and 29 years old with type 1 diabetes. Sequenced: naive CD4+ T cells from blood. What the cell subset or site label conveys for this sample: true naive CD4+ T cells. The sequence links TRBV6-4 to TRBJ2-1; 6 matching bases give a weak D call of TRBD1. This receptor carries the CDR3 CASSDSEGDYNEQFF. The DNA is as follows: TGTGCCAGCAGTGACAGTGAGGGGGATTACAATGAGCAGTTCTTC.